The rows below give T cell receptor beta chains drawn from one sample of a study of graft-versus-host responses after intestinal transplantation. Assay used: immunoSEQ multiplex PCR; TCRdb lists only in-frame clones, some missing. The profile shows fewer than 100,000 clones, about 82% of them singletons. The sequences come from PBMCs, collected 255 days after intestinal transplant. All receptors derive from a human patient who received an intestinal transplant, so some T cells may come from the graft donor. CDR3s include the opening cysteine and the closing phenylalanine or tryptophan. The D gene is left open where the match is weak. Expanded clones get a size class; other rows say once, few or many, or leave the size out.

v_call: TRBV11-2
j_call: TRBJ1-1
d_call: .
clone_size: .
cdr3_aa: CASSLVVYGGDTEAFF
cdr3_nt: TGTGCCAGCAGCTTAGTCGTGTATGGAGGCGACACTGAAGCTTTCTTT

v_call: TRBV5-6
j_call: TRBJ1-1
d_call: .
clone_size: .
cdr3_aa: CASSSGVLSAFF
cdr3_nt: TGTGCCAGCAGTTCAGGTGTTCTATCGGCTTTCTTT

v_call: TRBV7-2
j_call: TRBJ2-3
d_call: TRBD2
clone_size: once
cdr3_aa: CASSSPKTSGRSDTQYF
cdr3_nt: TGTGCCAGCAGCTCCCCGAAGACTAGCGGGAGGTCAGATACGCAGTATTTT

v_call: TRBV28
j_call: TRBJ1-2
d_call: .
clone_size: .
cdr3_aa: CASSPLAGYGYTF
cdr3_nt: TGTGCCAGCAGCCCCCTGGCGGGGTATGGCTACACCTTC

v_call: TRBV6-6
j_call: TRBJ2-7
d_call: .
clone_size: .
cdr3_aa: CATQTTDTYEQYF
cdr3_nt: TGTGCCACCCAAACGACGGACACCTACGAGCAGTACTTC

v_call: TRBV5-6
j_call: TRBJ2-2
d_call: TRBD1
clone_size: .
cdr3_aa: CATRQGQTNTGELFF
cdr3_nt: TGTGCCACCCGCCAGGGACAGACGAACACCGGGGAGCTGTTTTTT

v_call: TRBV6-5
j_call: TRBJ1-1
d_call: .
clone_size: few
cdr3_aa: CASSEPLNTEAFF
cdr3_nt: TGTGCCAGCAGTGAACCATTAAACACTGAAGCTTTCTTT

v_call: TRBV5-5
j_call: TRBJ2-7
d_call: .
clone_size: .
cdr3_aa: CASSLAPPIRPRAPYEQYF
cdr3_nt: TGTGCCAGCAGCTTGGCTCCCCCTATTCGACCCCGAGCCCCCTACGAGCAGTACTTC

v_call: TRBV18
j_call: TRBJ2-5
d_call: .
clone_size: .
cdr3_aa: CASSSGKAETQYF
cdr3_nt: TGTGCCAGCTCGTCAGGGAAGGCGGAGACCCAGTACTTC

v_call: TRBV10-3
j_call: TRBJ1-1
d_call: TRBD1
clone_size: .
cdr3_aa: CAISESTGQGNTEAFF
cdr3_nt: TGTGCCATCAGTGAGTCAACAGGACAGGGGAACACTGAAGCTTTCTTT

v_call: TRBV27
j_call: TRBJ2-5
d_call: .
clone_size: .
cdr3_aa: CASSQSEGETQYF
cdr3_nt: TGTGCCAGCAGTCAATCAGAGGGGGAGACCCAGTACTTC

v_call: TRBV6-6
j_call: TRBJ1-5
d_call: .
clone_size: .
cdr3_aa: CASRMGFNQPQHF
cdr3_nt: TGTGCCAGCAGAATGGGGTTTAATCAGCCCCAGCATTTT

v_call: TRBV28
j_call: TRBJ1-5
d_call: TRBD1
clone_size: once
cdr3_aa: CASSFLDRVHNQPQHF
cdr3_nt: TGTGCCAGCAGTTTCCTAGACAGGGTGCACAATCAGCCCCAGCATTTT

v_call: TRBV5-1
j_call: TRBJ1-1
d_call: .
clone_size: few
cdr3_aa: CASSSLMNTEAFF
cdr3_nt: TGCGCCAGCAGCTCACTTATGAACACTGAAGCTTTCTTT

v_call: TRBV6-5
j_call: TRBJ2-7
d_call: .
clone_size: .
cdr3_aa: CASSYSSGTVEQYF
cdr3_nt: TGTGCCAGCAGTTACTCGAGCGGCACTGTGGAGCAGTACTTC

v_call: TRBV6-6
j_call: TRBJ1-6
d_call: .
clone_size: .
cdr3_aa: CASSPLLSPLHF
cdr3_nt: TGTGCCAGCAGTCCTCTACTATCACCCCTCCACTTT

v_call: TRBV7-9
j_call: TRBJ2-3
d_call: TRBD2
clone_size: .
cdr3_aa: CASSWSRGTSGGAADTQYF
cdr3_nt: TGTGCCAGCAGCTGGTCGCGAGGCACTAGCGGGGGGGCCGCAGATACGCAGTATTTT

v_call: TRBV29-1
j_call: TRBJ1-2
d_call: .
clone_size: .
cdr3_aa: CSVEQGSRNYGYTF
cdr3_nt: TGCAGCGTTGAGCAGGGGTCGAGGAACTATGGCTACACCTTC

v_call: TRBV6-1
j_call: TRBJ1-6
d_call: .
clone_size: .
cdr3_aa: CASSQSGSPLHF
cdr3_nt: TGTGCCAGCAGCCAGAGTGGTTCACCCCTCCACTTT

v_call: TRBV4-2
j_call: TRBJ2-7
d_call: TRBD2
clone_size: .
cdr3_aa: CASSLLVGTSGSYEQYF
cdr3_nt: TGTGCCAGCAGCCTCTTAGTCGGGACTAGCGGGAGTTACGAGCAGTACTTC

v_call: TRBV19
j_call: TRBJ2-2
d_call: .
clone_size: .
cdr3_aa: CASGNAGELFF
cdr3_nt: TGTGCCAGTGGTAACGCCGGGGAGCTGTTTTTT

v_call: TRBV4-1
j_call: TRBJ2-1
d_call: TRBD2
clone_size: .
cdr3_aa: CASSHRLAGGNEQFF
cdr3_nt: TGCGCCAGCAGCCACCGACTAGCGGGGGGTAATGAGCAGTTCTTC

v_call: TRBV2
j_call: TRBJ2-5
d_call: .
clone_size: .
cdr3_aa: CASSEMGRQVGTHKETQYF
cdr3_nt: TGTGCCAGCAGTGAAATGGGGAGACAGGTTGGGACTCATAAAGAGACCCAGTACTTC

v_call: TRBV19
j_call: TRBJ2-1
d_call: .
clone_size: once
cdr3_aa: CASRALGQRSYNEQFF
cdr3_nt: TGTGCCAGTAGAGCTCTAGGACAGCGCTCCTACAATGAGCAGTTCTTC

v_call: TRBV4-1
j_call: TRBJ1-2
d_call: .
clone_size: .
cdr3_aa: CASSQEEGPYGYTF
cdr3_nt: TGCGCCAGCAGCCAAGAGGAGGGGCCCTATGGCTACACCTTC

v_call: TRBV11-2
j_call: TRBJ1-4
d_call: TRBD1
clone_size: .
cdr3_aa: CASSLDPLRGREKLFF
cdr3_nt: TGTGCCAGCAGCTTAGATCCCCTCAGGGGGCGGGAAAAACTGTTTTTT

v_call: TRBV28
j_call: TRBJ1-1
d_call: .
clone_size: .
cdr3_aa: CASSFPGGNTEAFF
cdr3_nt: TGTGCCAGCAGTTTTCCCGGAGGGAACACTGAAGCTTTCTTT

v_call: TRBV21-1
j_call: TRBJ1-3
d_call: .
clone_size: few
cdr3_aa: CASSFSLFRDSGNTIYF
cdr3_nt: TGTGCCAGCAGCTTCTCCTTATTCCGGGACTCTGGAAACACCATATATTTT

v_call: TRBV19
j_call: TRBJ2-2
d_call: TRBD1
clone_size: .
cdr3_aa: CATGTGGRTGELFF
cdr3_nt: TGTGCCACCGGGACAGGGGGCCGCACCGGGGAGCTGTTTTTT

v_call: TRBV6-5
j_call: TRBJ2-5
d_call: TRBD1
clone_size: .
cdr3_aa: CASSYGSGQDQETQYF
cdr3_nt: TGTGCCAGCAGTTACGGGTCCGGACAGGACCAAGAGACCCAGTACTTC

v_call: TRBV19
j_call: TRBJ2-3
d_call: .
clone_size: few
cdr3_aa: CASSARDISTDTQYF
cdr3_nt: TGTGCCAGTAGTGCCCGGGACATAAGCACAGATACGCAGTATTTT

v_call: TRBV5-1
j_call: TRBJ2-2
d_call: TRBD1
clone_size: once
cdr3_aa: CASSLGQGTGELFF
cdr3_nt: TGCGCCAGCAGCCTTGGACAGGGAACCGGGGAGCTGTTTTTT

v_call: TRBV6-6
j_call: TRBJ2-7
d_call: .
clone_size: .
cdr3_aa: CASSHGNEQYF
cdr3_nt: TGTGCCAGCAGCCACGGGAACGAGCAGTACTTC

v_call: TRBV7-2
j_call: TRBJ2-1
d_call: .
clone_size: .
cdr3_aa: CASSFHSPGMNEQFF
cdr3_nt: TGTGCCAGCAGCTTTCACTCCCCGGGTATGAATGAGCAGTTCTTC

v_call: TRBV1
j_call: TRBJ2-3
d_call: .
clone_size: .
cdr3_aa: CTSSWGQVDTDTQYF
cdr3_nt: TGCACCAGCAGCTGGGGACAGGTAGACACAGATACGCAGTATTTT

v_call: TRBV18
j_call: TRBJ2-5
d_call: TRBD1
clone_size: .
cdr3_aa: CASSPVGQDKETQYF
cdr3_nt: TGTGCCAGCTCACCCGTGGGACAGGATAAAGAGACCCAGTACTTC

v_call: TRBV4-1
j_call: TRBJ1-4
d_call: .
clone_size: .
cdr3_aa: CASSQPIAPMGEKLFF
cdr3_nt: TGCGCCAGCAGCCAGCCAATCGCCCCGATGGGGGAAAAACTGTTTTTT

v_call: TRBV10-1
j_call: TRBJ2-2
d_call: TRBD2
clone_size: .
cdr3_aa: CASSDPSAGADTGELFF
cdr3_nt: TGCGCCAGCAGTGACCCCTCAGCGGGGGCCGACACCGGGGAGCTGTTTTTT

v_call: TRBV5-1
j_call: TRBJ2-7
d_call: TRBD1
clone_size: .
cdr3_aa: CASSFDRDGEQYF
cdr3_nt: TGCGCCAGCAGCTTTGACAGGGATGGCGAGCAGTACTTC

v_call: TRBV28
j_call: TRBJ2-2
d_call: .
clone_size: .
cdr3_aa: CASRGGVRPADTGELFF
cdr3_nt: TGTGCCAGCAGGGGGGGTGTTCGGCCCGCGGACACCGGGGAGCTGTTTTTT

v_call: TRBV28
j_call: TRBJ2-3
d_call: .
clone_size: .
cdr3_aa: CASSPGSNADTQYF
cdr3_nt: TGTGCCAGCAGTCCCGGTTCTAACGCAGATACGCAGTATTTT

v_call: TRBV5-5
j_call: TRBJ1-4
d_call: TRBD1
clone_size: .
cdr3_aa: CASQQGVSNEKLFF
cdr3_nt: TGTGCCAGTCAACAGGGGGTTTCTAATGAAAAACTGTTTTTT

v_call: TRBV6-5
j_call: TRBJ1-3
d_call: .
clone_size: .
cdr3_aa: CASSYSMGGSGNTIYF
cdr3_nt: TGTGCCAGCAGTTACTCTATGGGGGGTTCTGGAAACACCATATATTTT

v_call: TRBV5-1
j_call: TRBJ2-7
d_call: TRBD2
clone_size: .
cdr3_aa: CASSPTSGGSYEQYF
cdr3_nt: TGCGCCAGCAGCCCGACTAGCGGGGGGTCCTACGAGCAGTACTTC

v_call: TRBV9
j_call: TRBJ2-3
d_call: .
clone_size: .
cdr3_aa: CASSVWADPRGTDTQYF
cdr3_nt: TGTGCCAGCAGCGTTTGGGCAGACCCGAGGGGCACAGATACGCAGTATTTT

v_call: TRBV25-1
j_call: TRBJ2-2
d_call: TRBD1
clone_size: .
cdr3_aa: CASSAGTGNTGELFF
cdr3_nt: TGTGCCAGCAGTGCCGGGACAGGGAACACCGGGGAGCTGTTTTTT

v_call: TRBV6-6
j_call: TRBJ1-1
d_call: TRBD1
clone_size: .
cdr3_aa: CASSYGGTGNTEAFF
cdr3_nt: TGTGCCAGCAGTTACGGGGGGACAGGGAACACTGAAGCTTTCTTT